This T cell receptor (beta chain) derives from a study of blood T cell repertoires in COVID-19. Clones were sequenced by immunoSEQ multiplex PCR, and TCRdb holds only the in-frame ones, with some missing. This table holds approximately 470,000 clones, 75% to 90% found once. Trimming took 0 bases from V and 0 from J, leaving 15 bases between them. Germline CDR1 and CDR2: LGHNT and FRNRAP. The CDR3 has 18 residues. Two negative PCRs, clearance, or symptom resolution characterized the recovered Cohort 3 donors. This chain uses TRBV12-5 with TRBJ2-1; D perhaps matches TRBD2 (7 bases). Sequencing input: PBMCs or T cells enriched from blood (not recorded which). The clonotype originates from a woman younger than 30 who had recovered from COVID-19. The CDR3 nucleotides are TGTGCTAGTGGTTTGGTATACTGGCGGGGGCCCTCCTACAATGAGCAGTTCTTC. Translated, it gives CASGLVYWRGPSYNEQFF.